The 5 T cell receptor beta chains below were found in one sample sequenced in a study of tissue T cells after allogeneic stem cell transplantation. Sequencing used immunoSEQ multiplex PCR; TCRdb keeps in-frame clones, though not all of them. The sample lists about 48,000 clones, about 73% occurring once. The sequencing sample was made of sorted cells pooled from one or two spleens. The receptor source for this set is a pool of C57BL/6 mice in good health.

On this clone: Genes here carry mouse names. Coverage ceases 1 residue before the CDR3 finishes, and the germline J gene fills in the end. The rearrangement links TRBV1 to TRBJ1-3; D gene uncertain. V lost 2 bases, J lost 0 bases, and 5 bases lay in between. The CDR3 consists of 14 residues. Germline V CDR1 and CDR2: NSQYPW, LRSPGD (reference sequence). The DNA read from the CDR3 is TGCACCTGCAGTGCACGACATTCTGGAAATACGCTCTAT. Protein product: CTCSARHSGNTLY. The entire CDR3 protein reads CTCSARHSGNTLYF. The variable domain in full, with the rest retrieved from reference TRBV1 and TRBJ1-3, is VTLLEQNPRWRLVPRGQAVNLRCILKNSQYPWMSWYQQDLQKQLQWLFTLRSPGDKEVKSLPGADYLATRVTDTELRLQVANMSQGRTLYCTCSARHSGNTLYFGEGSRLIVV.

About this clone itself: Gene and germline names: mouse. The read finishes 1 residue shy of the CDR3 end, and the germline J gene is used to complete it. The chain carries TRBV20 and TRBJ2-2; perhaps TRBD1 as D (5 bases). The V end lost 6 bases, the J end lost 0 bases, and 11 bases lay between the germline ends. The germline CDR1 and CDR2 sequences are GFQATS and STVNSAI. There are 14 residues in the CDR3. Here the CDR3 reads CGAPTVANTGQLYF. Partial CDR3 DNA: TGTGGTGCCCCGACAGTTGCAAACACCGGGCAGCTCTAC.

For this clone: Germline and genes: mouse. Coverage ceases 1 residue before the CDR3 finishes, and the germline J gene fills in the end. The chain has TRBV12-2 and TRBJ2-7; 7 bases fit TRBD1. The V and J ends lost 4 bases and 0 bases, in that order; junction bases with no gene match: 2. The CDR3 contains 13 residues. CDR1 and CDR2 (germline): SGHLS, HYDKME. CDR3 DNA, as far as it was read: TGTGCCAGCTCACGACAGGGCTCCTATGAACAGTAC. It codes for CASSRQGSYEQY. The whole CDR3 protein reads CASSRQGSYEQYF.

About this clone: Mouse gene names and germline throughout. The read terminates 1 residue before the CDR3 end, so the remaining end is supplied by the germline J gene. J is TRBJ2-1 and V is TRBV13-3, with TRBD2 identical over 10 bases. Germline CDR1 is NNHDY and CDR2 is SYVADS. The V and J ends lost 10 bases and 6 bases, in that order; junction bases with no gene match: 4. The CDR3 contains 12 residues. The sequenced part of the CDR3 DNA is TGTGCCCGCTGGGGGGGCGCTGCTGAGCAGTTC. It translates to CARWGGAAEQF. The CDR3 in its entirety is CARWGGAAEQFF.

A note on this clone: The listed genes are named as in mouse. The read falls 1 residue short of the CDR3 end, and the missing part is taken from the germline J gene. This sequence joins TRBV13-2 and TRBJ2-5; 11 bases match TRBD1. The CDR3 is made up of 14 amino acids. Unmatched junction bases numbered 3, after V lost 2 bases and J lost 7 bases. Germline V lookup: CDR1 NNHNN, CDR2 SYGAGS (reference sequence). CDR3 region: CASGDGQGAHTQYF. The sequenced CDR3 bases are TGTGCCAGCGGTGACGGACAGGGGGCGCACACCCAGTAC.